Below, 3 T cell receptor beta chains from the same sample are listed, as sequenced in a study of blood T cell repertoires in COVID-19. Profiled with immunoSEQ multiplex PCR; TCRdb holds only in-frame clones, not every one. The data contain over 70,000 clones, approximately 90% of them singletons. Sequencing used peripheral blood. The receptors derive from a human donor with active COVID-19. The donor label of this sample is uncertain.

This clone was observed once. The CDR3 protein is CASNPGQGVAGELFF. The CDR3 nucleotides read TGTGCCAGCAACCCGGGACAGGGGGTCGCCGGGGAGCTGTTTTTT. The chain combines TRBV2 with TRBJ2-2; TRBD1 matches at 11 bases. Trimming at V came to 7 bases and at J to 6 bases, leaving 7 bases not matched to a gene. Germline CDR1 is SNHLY and CDR2 is FYNNEI. CDR3 length: 15 residues.

This chain connects TRBV7-3 to TRBJ2-3, with unresolved D. Germline V gene data show CDR1 as SGHTA and CDR2 as FQGTGA. V was trimmed by 4 bases and J by 1 base, leaving 9 bases between them. The CDR3 loop spans 14 amino acids. CDR3 sequence (DNA): TGTGCCAGCAGCTCCCCCGGAGGCACAGATACGCAGTATTTT. Amino acids: CASSSPGGTDTQYF. Full variable domain (remainder filled in from reference TRBV7-3 and TRBJ2-3): GAGVSQTPSNKVTEKGKYVELRCDPISGHTALYWYRQSLGQGPEFLIYFQGTGAADDSGLPNDRFFAVRPEGSVSTLKIQRTERGDSAVYLCASSSPGGTDTQYFGPGTRLTVL.

The rearrangement joins TRBV6-6 to TRBJ2-1, with 7 bases lining up with TRBD2. This CDR3 comprises 15 residues. J lost 4 bases, V lost 6 bases, and 9 bases had no gene match. Germline values: CDR1 MNHNY, CDR2 SVGAGI (reference sequence). CDR3 in DNA: TGTGCCAGCAGCCCCTGGGGGGGTGCTTACAATGAGCAGTTCTTC. Protein product: CASSPWGGAYNEQFF.